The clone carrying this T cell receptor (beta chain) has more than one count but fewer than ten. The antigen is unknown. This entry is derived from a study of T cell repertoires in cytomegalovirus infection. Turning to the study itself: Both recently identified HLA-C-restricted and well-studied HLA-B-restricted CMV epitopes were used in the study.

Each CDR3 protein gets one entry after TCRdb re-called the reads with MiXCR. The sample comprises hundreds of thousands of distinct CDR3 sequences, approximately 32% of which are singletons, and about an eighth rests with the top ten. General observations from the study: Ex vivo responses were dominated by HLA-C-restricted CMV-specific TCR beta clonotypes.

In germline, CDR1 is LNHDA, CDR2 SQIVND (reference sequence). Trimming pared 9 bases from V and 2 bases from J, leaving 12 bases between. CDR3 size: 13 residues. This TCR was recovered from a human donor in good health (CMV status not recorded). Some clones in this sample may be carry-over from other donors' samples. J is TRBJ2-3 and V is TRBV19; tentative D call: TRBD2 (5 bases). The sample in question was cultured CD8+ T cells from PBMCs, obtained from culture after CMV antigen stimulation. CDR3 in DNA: TGTGCCAGCGCGGGCGGTCTCACAGATACGCAGTATTTT. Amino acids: CASAGGLTDTQYF.